These 18 T cell receptor beta chains came from one sample sequenced in a study of CD8+ T cells in alopecia areata (dated by TCRdb to the late 2010s). Interpreted using the paper, the time point label stands for: baseline before oral tofacitinib. The method behind the library was the immunoSEQ multiplex PCR assay. To provide template for TCR sequencing, every sample had RNA extracted and reverse transcribed into cDNA. The clones in this table, taken by TCRdb from immuneACCESS, are in-frame only. Not every clone is retained; where verified, under half of the shortfall comes from an unresolved V gene, and the cause of the rest is unknown. The sample table shows about 140,000 clones, and approximately 50% are seen once. The ten largest clones add up to roughly 0.9% of the sample. The source material was CD4+ T cells sorted from blood, sampled at week 0. Receptors were obtained from a human donor with alopecia areata.

The V and J genes are TRBV10-3 and TRBJ2-3, with 7 bases identical to TRBD2. The CDR3 extends over 15 amino acids. Germline loops: CDR1 ENHRY, CDR2 SYGVKD. Losses at the gene ends were 6 bases for V and 4 bases for J; bases not matched to a gene: 10. In nucleotides, the CDR3 is TGTGCCATCAGCCGACCGGCGGGAGTCGCAGATACGCAGTATTTT. Translating it yields CAISRPAGVADTQYF.

This sequence joins TRBV15 and TRBJ1-2; 7 bases are shared with TRBD1. The CDR3 contains 15 residues. J lost 2 bases, V lost 7 bases, and 10 bases had no gene match. Germline V gene lookup returns CDR1 LNHNV and CDR2 YYDKDF (reference sequence). CDR3 in amino acids: CATTPTLTGNYGYTF. The DNA of the CDR3 is TGTGCCACCACACCGACCCTGACAGGGAACTATGGCTACACCTTC.

For the CDR3, the DNA is TGTGCCAGCAGCTTAATAATACAGGGGGAAAAACTGTTTTTT. Protein: CASSLIIQGEKLFF. The chain links TRBV11-2 to TRBJ1-4, with 7 bases aligning to TRBD1. Unmatched junction bases numbered 5, after V lost 2 bases and J lost 8 bases. This CDR3 comprises 14 residues. Germline V gene data show CDR1 as SGHAT and CDR2 as FQNNGV.

The sample holds a few counts of this clone. The rearrangement joins TRBV14 to TRBJ2-7, with D maybe TRBD1 (5 bases). The CDR3 contains 11 residues. Trimming removed 5 bases from V and 9 bases from J, with 11 bases in between. Germline V lookup: CDR1 SGHDN, CDR2 FVKESK. CDR3 bases: TGTGCCAGCAGCTCCGGACACCTGCAGTACTTC. Translated, it gives CASSSGHLQYF. Full variable domain (outside the CDR3, taken from reference TRBV14 and TRBJ2-7): EAGVTQFPSHSVIEKGQTVTLRCDPISGHDNLYWYRRVMGKEIKFLLHFVKESKQDESGMPNNRFLAERTGGTYSTLKVQPAELEDSGVYFCASSSGHLQYFGPGTRLTVT.

The chain is built from TRBV20-1 and TRBJ2-7; no definite D call. This CDR3 contains 11 residues. The V gene's germline CDR1 is DFQATT and CDR2 SNEGSKA (reference sequence). The germline V and J ends were trimmed by 2 bases and 2 bases, with 4 bases remaining between them. As DNA, the CDR3 is TGCAGTGCTAGAAAGCCCTACGAGCAGTACTTC. This encodes CSARKPYEQYF.

The rearrangement uses TRBV7-2 and TRBJ2-3; 8 nucleotides align to TRBD1. Germline lookup yields CDR1 SGHTA and CDR2 FQGNSA. The CDR3 loop spans 15 amino acids. V trimming: 5 bases; J trimming: 5 bases; junction bases outside the gene matches: 9. CDR3: CASSTVDRAIDTQYF. The CDR3 DNA reads as TGTGCCAGCAGCACTGTGGACAGGGCTATAGATACGCAGTATTTT.

The V call is TRBV15, the J call TRBJ2-7; 8 bases map to TRBD2. Germline assignment: CDR1 LNHNV and CDR2 YYDKDF (reference sequence). The trim removed 2 bases at V and 5 bases at J, leaving 8 bases unmatched. This CDR3 is 15 amino acids long. The CDR3 coding sequence is TGTGCCACCAGCAGACCCGGGACTAGTCCTCACGAGCAGTACTTC. Translating gives CATSRPGTSPHEQYF.

This clone has just a few counts. The chain combines TRBV19 with TRBJ2-5; perhaps TRBD2 as D (5 bases). Germline loops: CDR1 LNHDA, CDR2 SQIVND (reference sequence). This CDR3 is built from 13 residues. V dropped 0 bases and J dropped 6 bases, with 8 bases sitting between them. The CDR3 spells CASSIDRGQTQYF. The CDR3 nucleotides read TGTGCCAGTAGTATAGATCGCGGGCAGACCCAGTACTTC.

The chain links TRBV5-4 to TRBJ1-1, with a weak D call TRBD1 (5 bases). CDR3 length: 15 amino acids. Germline V CDR1 and CDR2: SGHNT, YYREEE (reference sequence). Trimming left V 3 bases short and J 2 bases short, with 14 bases between. In nucleotides, the CDR3 is TGTGCCAGCAGCTCCCGGGCAGGGTATAACACTGAAGCTTTCTTT. Translation: CASSSRAGYNTEAFF. Together with reference TRBV5-4 and TRBJ1-1, the CDR3 gives the full variable domain: ETGVTQSPTHLIKTRGQQVTLRCSSQSGHNTVSWYQQALGQGPQFIFQYYREEENGRGNFPPRFSGLQFPNYSSELNVNALELDDSALYLCASSSRAGYNTEAFFGQGTRLTVV.

This chain joins TRBV9 and TRBJ1-2, with 7 bases that match TRBD1. Germline CDR1 reads SGDLS; CDR2 reads YYNGEE. The length of the CDR3 is 14 residues. With V trimmed by 0 bases and J by 5 bases, 4 bases remained unmatched. The CDR3 sequence: CASSVGEQGYGYTF. CDR3 nucleotides: TGTGCCAGCAGCGTAGGGGAACAGGGGTATGGCTACACCTTC.

The chain links TRBV5-1 to TRBJ2-2; either TRBD1 or TRBD2 may supply D (5 bases each). The CDR3 has 16 amino acids. Germline CDR1 is SGHRS and CDR2 is YFSETQ. The V end was cut by 0 bases, the J end by 5 bases, with 14 bases between. The CDR3 DNA reads as TGCGCCAGCAGCTTGGTGGTATCTGGGGGAACCGGGGAGCTGTTTTTT. This sequence encodes CASSLVVSGGTGELFF.

V is TRBV7-2 and J is TRBJ2-7; tentatively, D is TRBD1 (5 bases). The CDR3 totals 12 residues. The germline V gene encodes CDR1 SGHTA and CDR2 FQGNSA. Between the trimmed V and J ends, which lost 4 bases and 3 bases, there was a span of 7 bases. CDR3 coding DNA: TGTGCCAGCAGCTCTCAGGGCTACGAGCAGTACTTC. This sequence encodes CASSSQGYEQYF.

V gene TRBV7-6 combines with J gene TRBJ2-1; no reliable D call. The CDR3 sequence is 13 residues long. Trimming stripped 5 bases from V and 10 bases from J, with 15 bases between. Germline V gives CDR1 SGHVS, CDR2 FNYEAQ. CDR3 in amino acids: CASSPITTLEQFF. CDR3 bases: TGTGCCAGCAGCCCTATTACGACCCTCGAGCAGTTCTTC.

Notes on this clone: Additional DNA sequences in this sample encode the identical CDR3. J is TRBJ2-3 and V is TRBV4-2; D remains ambiguous. Germline lookup yields CDR1 LGHNA and CDR2 YNFKEQ. This CDR3 is 13 amino acids long. The V end lost 0 bases, the J end lost 6 bases, and 7 bases lay between the germline ends. This CDR3 reads CASSQDTTDTQYF. CDR3 in DNA: TGTGCCAGCAGCCAAGATACGACCGATACGCAGTATTTT.

The chain has TRBV5-1 and TRBJ2-2; 14 bases fit TRBD2. With V trimmed by 0 bases and J by 4 bases, 2 bases remained unmatched. The V gene's germline CDR1 is SGHRS and CDR2 YFSETQ. The CDR3 spans 17 residues. The CDR3 region is CASSLETSGRATGELFF. The CDR3 nucleotides read TGCGCCAGCAGCTTGGAGACTAGCGGGAGGGCCACCGGGGAGCTGTTTTTT.

A word on this clone: Other DNA sequences within the sample encode an identical CDR3. The rearrangement uses TRBV29-1 and TRBJ2-7; the match to TRBD1 covers 7 bases. This CDR3 region has 12 residues. CDR1 and CDR2 from the germline V gene are SQVTM and ANQGSEA. V lost 5 bases and J lost 2; bases outside the gene matches: 3. CDR3 in amino acids: CSVRTGPYEQYF. For the CDR3, the DNA is TGCAGCGTTCGGACAGGTCCCTACGAGCAGTACTTC.

The chain employs TRBV6-5 and TRBJ2-2, with D possibly being TRBD1 (5 bases). CDR3 length equals 14 residues. Trimming cost V 6 bases and J 4 bases, with 12 bases left between them. Germline V gene sequence: CDR1 MNHEY, CDR2 SVGAGI. The CDR3 DNA reads as TGTGCCAGCAGCACGGCTAGGGGCACCGGGGAGCTGTTTTTT. This codes for CASSTARGTGELFF.

This rearrangement joins TRBV29-1 to TRBJ2-1; D possibly corresponds to TRBD2 (5 bases). The V gene's germline CDR1 is SQVTM and CDR2 ANQGSEA. CDR3 length: 16 residues. The V end lost 7 bases, the J end lost 3 bases, and 22 bases lay between the germline ends. The CDR3 is CSASTQVGSLYNEQFF. The CDR3, as DNA: TGCAGCGCCAGTACCCAGGTAGGGAGTCTCTACAATGAGCAGTTCTTC.